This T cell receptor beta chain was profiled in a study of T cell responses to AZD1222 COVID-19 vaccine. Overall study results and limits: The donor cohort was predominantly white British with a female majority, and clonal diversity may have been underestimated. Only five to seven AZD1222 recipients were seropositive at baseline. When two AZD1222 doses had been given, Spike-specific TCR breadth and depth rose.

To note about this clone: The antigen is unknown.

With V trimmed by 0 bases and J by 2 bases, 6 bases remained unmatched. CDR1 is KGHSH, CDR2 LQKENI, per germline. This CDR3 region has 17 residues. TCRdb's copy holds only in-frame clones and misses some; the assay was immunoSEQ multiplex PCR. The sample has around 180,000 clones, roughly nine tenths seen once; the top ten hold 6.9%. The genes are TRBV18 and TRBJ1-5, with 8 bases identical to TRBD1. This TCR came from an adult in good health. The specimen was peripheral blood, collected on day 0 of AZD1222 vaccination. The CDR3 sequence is CASSPPGQGRGNQPQHF. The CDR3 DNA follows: TGTGCCAGCTCACCACCCGGACAGGGCCGTGGCAATCAGCCCCAGCATTTT.